Below, one T cell receptor beta chain is given with its context. This record belongs to a study of blood T cell repertoires in COVID-19. The wider study: Both acute and convalescent COVID-19 samples were obtained from the United States, Italy and Spain. The cDNA or gDNA used as material had been derived from T cells, B-cell-depleted T cells, or PBMCs.

After removal of 10 bases from V and 0 bases from J, the junction contained 4 bases not matched to a gene. Germline V gene sequence: CDR1 SNHLY, CDR2 FYNNEI. The CDR3 contains 14 residues. Per the original methods: Nucleated cell number was recorded as an estimate derived from reference gene primer amplification. Clones were read by immunoSEQ multiplex PCR, and TCRdb kept only the in-frame ones, dropping some. Clone size and the V and J calls come from that table; the DNA yielded D and trimming. Of roughly 180,000 clones listed, 75% to 85% were seen once; the top ten hold 8.1%. Seattle patients were enrolled during active infection and followed longitudinally.

Source material: peripheral blood. V and J are TRBV2 and TRBJ2-5; TRBD2 matches at 11 bases. This receptor was identified in a woman in her sixties or seventies with COVID-19, enrolled during active disease. CDR3 amino acids: CATSTSGNQETQYF. CDR3 nucleotide sequence: TGTGCCACTTCGACTAGCGGGAACCAAGAGACCCAGTACTTC.